Below, 20 T cell receptor beta chains from the same sample are listed, as sequenced in a study of blood T cell repertoires in COVID-19. Sequenced by immunoSEQ multiplex PCR; TCRdb stores in-frame clones only, minus some. The sample includes hundreds of thousands of clones, roughly 87% seen only once; the top ten take about 2.7%. The sequenced material came from PBMCs or T cells enriched from blood (not recorded which). The receptors stem from a woman aged 25 to 45 who had recovered from COVID-19.

The chain combines TRBV30 with TRBJ2-3, with 7 bases matching TRBD2. V dropped 5 bases and J dropped 11; count of bases not matched to a gene: 7. The CDR3 runs to 11 residues. Germline V lookup: CDR1 GTSNPN, CDR2 SVGIG (reference sequence). The CDR3 loop reads CAWARDYGQYF. The CDR3, as DNA: TGTGCCTGGGCCCGGGACTATGGGCAGTATTTT.

This chain links TRBV11-1 with TRBJ2-7; D remains unclear. V lost 3 bases and J lost 1, with 7 bases in between. Germline V gives CDR1 SGHAT, CDR2 FQDESV (reference sequence). The CDR3 has 13 residues. Here the CDR3 reads CASSFSGSYEQYF. The CDR3 DNA sequence: TGTGCCAGCAGCTTTTCCGGGTCCTACGAGCAGTACTTC.

This chain joins TRBV5-5 and TRBJ2-7, with 11 positions matching TRBD1. The CDR3 loop spans 16 amino acids. The germline CDR1 and CDR2 sequences are SGHKS and YYEKEE (reference sequence). V gave up 6 bases and J gave up 2 bases; unmatched junction bases: 10. CDR3 DNA sequence: TGTGCCAGCACTCGCGGCTCGGGACAGGGGGCCTACGAGCAGTACTTC. It specifies CASTRGSGQGAYEQYF.

V and J are TRBV19 and TRBJ2-1; 8 bases are shared with TRBD1. The CDR3 spans 15 residues. The germline gives CDR1 LNHDA, CDR2 SQIVND (reference sequence). The V gene end was trimmed by 3 bases and the J gene end by 9 bases; junction bases not matched to a gene: 10. CDR3 bases: TGTGCCAGTAGTATTAGTTCGGCAGGGGGCACTGAGCAGTTCTTC. Translating gives CASSISSAGGTEQFF.

The V and J genes are TRBV5-1 and TRBJ2-3; D may be TRBD1 (5 bases). Deletions cut 0 bases from V and 5 bases from J, with 13 bases between. The V gene's germline CDR1 is SGHRS and CDR2 YFSETQ. This CDR3 region has 15 residues. CDR3 in amino acids: CASSLEGVFRDTQYF. CDR3 bases: TGCGCCAGCAGCTTGGAAGGGGTCTTCAGAGATACGCAGTATTTT.

This clone appeared once. This sequence joins TRBV5-1 and TRBJ2-1, with TRBD2 identical over 7 bases. After removal of 3 bases from V and 0 bases from J, the junction contained 3 bases not matched to a gene. CDR1 and CDR2 (germline): SGHRS, YFSETQ. The CDR3 is 15 residues long. The CDR3 here is CASSSTSSSYNEQFF. In DNA form, the CDR3 reads TGCGCCAGCAGCTCGACTAGCAGCTCCTACAATGAGCAGTTCTTC.

This chain links TRBV3-1 (or the pseudogene TRBV3-2) with TRBJ1-5; D may be TRBD1 (6 bases). Germline-derived CDR1 and CDR2 are LGHDT and YNNKEL (reference sequence). The CDR3 has 16 amino acids. V shed 3 bases and J shed 4 bases, with 16 bases lying between them. CDR3 nucleotide sequence: TGTGCCAGCAGCCACTCGGGGGGGCAGTGGAATCAGCCCCAGCATTTT. It yields the protein CASSHSGGQWNQPQHF.

The chain employs TRBV3-1 (or the pseudogene TRBV3-2) and TRBJ2-1; possibly TRBD2 for D (6 bases). The length of the CDR3 is 15 residues. Trimming left V 4 bases short and J 8 bases short, with 18 bases between. Germline V lookup: CDR1 LGHDT, CDR2 YNNKEL (reference sequence). The CDR3 spells CASSPAGAGSYEQFF. The DNA of the CDR3 is TGTGCCAGCAGCCCAGCCGGGGCGGGATCGTATGAGCAGTTCTTC.

The J gene is TRBJ1-4, the V gene TRBV2; TRBD1 might be the D (6 bases). Per the germline V gene, CDR1 is SNHLY and CDR2 is FYNNEI. V was cut by 4 bases and J by 2 bases, with 11 bases left in between. This CDR3 contains 15 residues. CDR3 DNA sequence: TGTGCCAGCAGTGCACAGGGATCTACTAATGAAAAACTGTTTTTT. Protein: CASSAQGSTNEKLFF.

Points on this clone: This sample also contains other DNA sequences that code for the same CDR3. V gene TRBV9 combines with J gene TRBJ2-1, with 11 bases lining up with TRBD2. CDR3 length: 15 residues. The V gene end was trimmed by 0 bases and the J gene end by 4 bases; junction bases not matched to a gene: 0. Per the germline V gene, CDR1 is SGDLS and CDR2 is YYNGEE. Here the CDR3 reads CASSVGLAGYNEQFF. CDR3 DNA: TGTGCCAGCAGCGTAGGACTAGCGGGGTACAATGAGCAGTTCTTC.

V usage is TRBV5-1 and J usage is TRBJ1-1, with D possibly matching TRBD1 (6 bases). V dropped 0 bases and J dropped 3 bases, with 15 bases sitting between them. The CDR3 length is 16 residues. Germline CDR1 reads SGHRS; CDR2 reads YFSETQ. As DNA, the CDR3 is TGCGCCAGCAGCTTGGTCAGGGGTTCGAAGGACACTGAAGCTTTCTTT. Amino acid sequence: CASSLVRGSKDTEAFF.

V is TRBV14 and J is TRBJ2-5, with D possibly being TRBD2 (5 bases). Trimming pared 1 base from V and 1 base from J, leaving 13 bases between. CDR3 length: 16 amino acids. Germline V CDR1 and CDR2: SGHDN, FVKESK. CDR3 coding DNA: TGTGCCAGCAGCCAAGGGGAGATAGCCCTCCAAGAGACCCAGTACTTC. It yields the protein CASSQGEIALQETQYF.

V usage is TRBV19 and J usage is TRBJ2-3; D possibly corresponds to TRBD1 (6 bases). The CDR3 has 16 residues. Trimming pared 6 bases from V and 3 bases from J, leaving 19 bases between. CDR1 LNHDA and CDR2 SQIVND come from the germline V gene (reference sequence). CDR3 DNA: TGTGCCAGTAGCTCCAGGGGTCGACCTCGGACAGATACGCAGTATTTT. Amino acids: CASSSRGRPRTDTQYF.

CDR3 coding DNA: TGCGCCAGCAGCCAGCAACAGGGGAATATCTACAATGAGCAGTTCTTC. Amino acid sequence: CASSQQQGNIYNEQFF. The chain couples TRBV4-1 to TRBJ2-1, with TRBD1 matching over 7 bases. The V gene end was trimmed by 3 bases and the J gene end by 3 bases; junction bases not matched to a gene: 8. Germline V CDR1 and CDR2: MGHRA, YSYEKL. This CDR3 has 16 amino acids.

This clone was seen a few times. The chain uses TRBV5-8 and TRBJ1-1, with unresolved D. Trimming stripped 1 base from V and 3 bases from J, with 13 bases between. The CDR3 totals 15 residues. Germline CDR1 is SGHTS and CDR2 is YDEGEE. The CDR3 DNA reads as TGTGCCAGCAGCTTGTCCGGGAGTGGGGACACTGAAGCTTTCTTT. Translation: CASSLSGSGDTEAFF.

The chain couples TRBV5-6 to TRBJ1-5, with D tentatively TRBD1 (5 bases). The germline CDR1 and CDR2 sequences are SGHDT and YYEEEE. With 1 base removed from V and 6 bases from J, the gap between germline ends came to 14 bases. CDR3 size: 15 residues. The chain's CDR3 is CASSLSGAQSQPQHF. CDR3 DNA sequence: TGTGCCAGCAGCTTGTCTGGGGCCCAGAGTCAGCCCCAGCATTTT. Drawing the rest from reference TRBV5-6 and TRBJ1-5, the complete variable domain is DAGVTQSPTHLIKTRGQQVTLRCSPKSGHDTVSWYQQALGQGPQFIFQYYEEEERQRGNFPDRFSGHQFPNYSSELNVNALLLGDSALYLCASSLSGAQSQPQHFGDGTRLSIL.

V and J are TRBV7-2 and TRBJ2-3; TRBD2 is a possible D gene (7 bases). CDR1 is SGHTA and CDR2 is FQGNSA in the germline V gene. V was cut by 1 base and J by 4 bases, with 24 bases left in between. The CDR3 totals 19 residues. CDR3 sequence: CASSLERGGKWGFADTQYF. Here the CDR3 DNA reads TGTGCCAGCAGCTTAGAAAGGGGGGGGAAATGGGGATTTGCAGATACGCAGTATTTT.

The chain joins TRBV5-5 to TRBJ1-2, with D possibly TRBD1 on 5 matching bases. Germline CDR1 and CDR2: SGHKS and YYEKEE (reference sequence). CDR3 size: 14 residues. Trimming cost V 4 bases and J 7 bases, with 17 bases left between them. CDR3 loop: CASSPTGGAIGYTF. The CDR3 DNA is TGTGCCAGCAGCCCGACGGGAGGGGCGATTGGCTACACCTTC.

The J gene is TRBJ2-7, the V gene TRBV24-1, with D perhaps TRBD1 (6 bases). Germline V gene lookup returns CDR1 KGHDR and CDR2 SFDVKD. Trimming took off 2 bases at V and 3 bases at J, with 16 bases between the two ends. CDR3 length: 16 residues. The CDR3 here is CATSDSSTTRGYEQYF. The CDR3 DNA is TGTGCCACCAGTGATTCGTCGACCACCAGGGGCTACGAGCAGTACTTC.

Regarding this clone: The same CDR3 arises from other DNA sequences in this sample as well. The chain links TRBV5-1 to TRBJ1-3; 7 bases are shared with TRBD1. CDR3 length: 14 residues. Trimming cost V 2 bases and J 4 bases; bases outside gene matches: 3. The germline gives CDR1 SGHRS, CDR2 YFSETQ. CDR3: CASSLGTAGNTIYF. CDR3 DNA: TGCGCCAGCAGCTTAGGGACAGCGGGAAACACCATATATTTT.